Shown below are 5 T cell receptor beta chains from a single sample sequenced in a study of blood T cells in healthy people across ages (dated by TCRdb to 2014 to 2015). The library was built by means of 5' RACE. The run used an Illumina HiSeq 2500. The second PCR ran for about 6 to 12 cycles and used a J-beta primer mix along with a sample-barcoded 5' primer. The public reads were run again by TCRdb, first through fastp at Q25 and then through MiXCR, and only productive beta chains were kept. One record per CDR3 amino acid sequence lists the most common genes and DNA. Recorded for this sample are roughly 2 million distinct CDR3 sequences; around 48% of them occurred a single time. The ten most abundant clones make up around 2.1% of the sample. Input material: blood. These TCRs come from a woman aged 40 to 55 in good health.

This chain links TRBV29-1 with TRBJ2-7; no firm D call. Germline V CDR1 and CDR2: SQVTM, ANQGSEA. This CDR3 is built from 15 residues. V was pared by 2 bases and J by 0 bases, with 14 bases between. This CDR3 is CSVERGFPSSYEQYF. The CDR3 coding sequence is TGCAGCGTTGAAAGAGGATTTCCGAGCTCCTACGAGCAGTACTTC.

This chain uses TRBV15 with TRBJ1-1; a weak D match, TRBD1 (6 bases). V lost 0 bases, J lost 3 bases, and 8 bases lay in between. The CDR3 is 14 amino acids. Germline loops: CDR1 LNHNV, CDR2 YYDKDF (reference sequence). The CDR3 sequence is CATSRDQGHTEAFF. DNA for the CDR3: TGTGCCACCAGCAGAGATCAGGGGCACACTGAAGCTTTCTTT.

This chain connects TRBV6-2 or TRBV6-3 to TRBJ2-1; D may be TRBD2 (6 bases). Trimming removed 5 bases from V and 9 bases from J, with 11 bases in between. The CDR3 has 12 residues. In germline, CDR1 is MNHEY, CDR2 SVGEGT. This chain's CDR3 is CASSPAGIEQFF. The CDR3 nucleotides are TGTGCCAGCAGTCCCGCGGGGATTGAGCAGTTCTTC.

Turning to this clonotype: An end of the junction does not agree with germline; a read error may underlie this. V gene TRBV5-1 combines with J gene TRBJ1-4; D is undetermined. The V gene's germline CDR1 is SGHRS and CDR2 YFSETQ. The CDR3 is 14 amino acids. The CDR3 nucleotides read TGCACCAGCAGCTTACAGCCAACTAATGAAAAACTGTTTTTT. It specifies CTSSLQPTNEKLFF.

This chain's CDR3 is CASKGSNEKLFF. CDR3 nucleotide sequence: TGTGCCAGCAAGGGCTCTAATGAAAAACTGTTTTTT. This chain joins TRBV27 and TRBJ1-4; no clear D. The CDR3 has 12 amino acids. The germline gives CDR1 MNHEY, CDR2 SMNVEV (reference sequence). V gave up 7 bases and J gave up 3 bases, with 6 bases separating them.